The TCR beta chain under discussion was sequenced for a study of shared clonotypes between healthy human individuals. The study's findings and limits: Large depth notwithstanding, sorted-subset sequencing proved incomplete by rarefaction.

Clones were sequenced by immunoSEQ multiplex PCR, and TCRdb holds only the in-frame ones, with some missing. Of approximately 2,000,000 clones in the sample, 93% were seen once. Details on this clone: What it recognizes is unknown.

Trimming removed 5 bases at V and 5 bases at J, with 12 bases between. Germline V gives CDR1 SEHNR, CDR2 FQNEAQ (reference sequence). This CDR3 spans 14 amino acids. CD45RO-negative, CCR7-selected cells formed the naive CD8 fraction, which excluded terminally differentiated effector memory CD45RA+ cells. The sequence derives from a man between 18 and 29 years old in good health. Some clones in this sample may be carry-over from other donors' samples. The chain employs TRBV7-9 and TRBJ2-2; D possibly corresponds to TRBD1 (5 bases). Sequencing was done on a sample of naive CD8+ T cells from PBMCs. CDR3 bases: TGTGCCAGCAGCCCCGCAGGGAAAACCGGGGAGCTGTTTTTT. Its translation is CASSPAGKTGELFF.